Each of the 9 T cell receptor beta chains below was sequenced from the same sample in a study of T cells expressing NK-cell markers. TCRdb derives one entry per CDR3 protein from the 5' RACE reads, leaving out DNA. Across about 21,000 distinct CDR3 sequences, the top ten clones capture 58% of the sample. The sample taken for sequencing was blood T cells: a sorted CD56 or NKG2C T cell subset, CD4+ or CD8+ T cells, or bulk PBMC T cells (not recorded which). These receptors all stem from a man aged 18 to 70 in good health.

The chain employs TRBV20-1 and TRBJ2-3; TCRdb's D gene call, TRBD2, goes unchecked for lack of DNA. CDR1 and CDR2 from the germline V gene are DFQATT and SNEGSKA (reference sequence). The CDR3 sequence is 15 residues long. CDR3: CSAPPGLANTDTQYF.

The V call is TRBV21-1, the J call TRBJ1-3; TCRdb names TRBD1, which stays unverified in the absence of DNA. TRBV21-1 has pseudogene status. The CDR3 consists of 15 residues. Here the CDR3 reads CASTPGQSSGNTIYF.

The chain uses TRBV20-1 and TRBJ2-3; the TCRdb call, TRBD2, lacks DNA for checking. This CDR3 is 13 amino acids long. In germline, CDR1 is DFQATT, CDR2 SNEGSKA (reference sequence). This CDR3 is CSVTSGNTDTQYF.

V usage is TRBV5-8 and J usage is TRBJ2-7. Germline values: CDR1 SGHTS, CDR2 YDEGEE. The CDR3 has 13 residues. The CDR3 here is CASTLRGSYEQYF.

This CDR3 is CALRVWDEQFF. The rearrangement links TRBV2 to TRBJ2-1; with no DNA, the TCRdb D assignment of TRBD1 cannot be verified. CDR1 SNHLY and CDR2 FYNNEI come from the germline V gene. This CDR3 spans 11 amino acids.

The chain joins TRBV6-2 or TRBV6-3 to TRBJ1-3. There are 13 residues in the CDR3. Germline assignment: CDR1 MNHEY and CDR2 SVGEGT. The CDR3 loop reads CASTWTAENTIYF.

CDR3 region: CASSYVGQGRGGTDTQYF. This sequence joins TRBV6-5 and TRBJ2-3; checking the TCRdb D call of TRBD1 is not possible without DNA. Germline-derived CDR1 and CDR2 are MNHEY and SVGAGI. There are 18 residues in the CDR3.

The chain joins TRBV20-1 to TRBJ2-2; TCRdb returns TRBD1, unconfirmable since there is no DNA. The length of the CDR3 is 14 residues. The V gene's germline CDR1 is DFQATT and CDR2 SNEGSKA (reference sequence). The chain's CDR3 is CSAQRTVAAGELFF.

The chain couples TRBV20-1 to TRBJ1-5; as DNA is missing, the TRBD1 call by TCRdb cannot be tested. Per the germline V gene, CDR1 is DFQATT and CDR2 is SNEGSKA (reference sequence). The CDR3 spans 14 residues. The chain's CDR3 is CSARQGGGNQPQHF.